These 17 T cell receptor beta chains were all obtained from the same sample, sequenced in a study of T cells in Graves' hyperthyroidism and ophthalmopathy. Amplification of TCR beta CDR3 regions was performed using RNA transcripts as template. An initial round of RT-PCR targeting the TCR CDR3 relied on the HTBI primer set. TCRdb fed the multiplex PCR reads into MiXCR, producing one record per CDR3 protein. The table includes about 700,000 distinct CDR3 sequences, about 45% detected once. Sequences were obtained from peripheral blood or thyroid tissue (not recorded which). Receptors originate from an adult man with Graves' disease, either hyperthyroidism or ophthalmopathy (not recorded which).

With respect to this clonotype: A much larger clone lies one base from this, so it may be a read error. This chain uses TRBV9 with TRBJ1-2, with D unclear. The CDR3 runs to 12 residues. V gave up 4 bases and J gave up 8 bases, with 12 bases separating them. Germline CDR1 SGDLS, CDR2 YYNGEE. This CDR3 is CASSSPSRGYTF. DNA of the CDR3: TGTGCCAGCAGCTCCCCCAGTAGGGGCTACACCTTC.

The sample holds many counts of this clonotype. V gene TRBV12-3 or TRBV12-4 combines with J gene TRBJ1-6; no definite D call. This CDR3 has 12 amino acids. The V gene lost 5 bases and the J gene lost 9 bases, with 8 bases spanning the gap. Written as DNA, the CDR3 is TGTGCCAGCAGTAAGCCCCCTTCACCCCTCCACTTT. Translation gives CASSKPPSPLHF.

On this clonotype: At one of its ends the junction is not consistent with the germline gene, which may arise from a read error. The CDR3: CVSLGNSYEQYF. CDR3 DNA: TGTGTCAGCCTCGGGAATTCCTACGAGCAGTACTTC. The genes are TRBV2 and TRBJ2-7, with D tentatively TRBD2 (5 bases). Germline lookup yields CDR1 SNHLY and CDR2 FYNNEI. The CDR3 spans 12 residues.

The gene calls are TRBV5-6 and TRBJ2-5, with 11 bases fitting TRBD2. The CDR3 sequence is 20 residues long. After removal of 4 bases from V and 4 bases from J, the junction contained 21 bases not matched to a gene. Germline V gives CDR1 SGHDT, CDR2 YYEEEE. The CDR3 bases are TGTGCCAGCAGCAAAGGGGAACTAGCGGGGGCAAATCTTCCGGGAGAGACCCAGTACTTC. Its protein product is CASSKGELAGANLPGETQYF.

The rearrangement links TRBV7-7 to TRBJ2-2, with D possibly matching TRBD2 (6 bases). Germline V CDR1 and CDR2: SSHAT, FNYEAQ (reference sequence). This CDR3 is 15 amino acids long. Trimming stripped 5 bases from V and 1 base from J, with 11 bases between. DNA of the CDR3: TGTGCCAGCAGCCACGGGGGTTTGAACACCGGGGAGCTGTTTTTT. Amino acids: CASSHGGLNTGELFF.

Points on this clonotype: Given a much more abundant clone one base away, this may be a read error. V and J are TRBV6-5 and TRBJ1-6; 7 nucleotides align to TRBD1. Germline CDR1 reads MNHEY; CDR2 reads SVGAGI. This CDR3 has 15 residues. Written as DNA, the CDR3 is TGTGCCATCAGTTACTCCAGACAGGGTAGTTCACCCCTCCACTTT. Amino acid sequence: CAISYSRQGSSPLHF.

V gene TRBV7-2 combines with J gene TRBJ2-7, with D possibly matching TRBD2 (6 bases). The ends were cut back, 3 bases at V and 0 bases at J, with 18 bases in the middle. The V gene's germline CDR1 is SGHTA and CDR2 FQGNSA. The CDR3 loop spans 17 amino acids. As DNA, the CDR3 is TGTGCCAGCAGCTTCACACCAAGGGAGGTTTTCTCCTACGAGCAGTACTTC. This encodes CASSFTPREVFSYEQYF. Drawing the rest from reference TRBV7-2 and TRBJ2-7, the complete variable domain is GAGVSQSPSNKVTEKGKDVELRCDPISGHTALYWYRQSLGQGLEFLIYFQGNSAPDKSGLPSDRFSAERTGGSVSTLTIQRTQQEDSAVYLCASSFTPREVFSYEQYFGPGTRLTVT.

The chain combines TRBV19 with TRBJ2-7; the D gene is possibly TRBD2 (6 bases). Per the germline V gene, CDR1 is LNHDA and CDR2 is SQIVND (reference sequence). CDR3 length equals 18 residues. V lost 3 bases and J 4 bases, leaving 25 bases between the germline ends. In DNA, the CDR3 is TGTGCCAGTAGTATGGACGGGAGCGACTACCGGGACCTATACGAGCAGTACTTC. Protein sequence: CASSMDGSDYRDLYEQYF.

As for this clonotype: This may be a read error: a much more frequent sequence differs by one nucleotide. The V call is TRBV2, the J call TRBJ1-5, with D unresolved. V shed 3 bases and J shed 4 bases, with 7 bases lying between them. CDR3 length equals 13 residues. Germline V gene lookup returns CDR1 SNHLY and CDR2 FYNNEI. CDR3 region: CASSEDANQPQHF. The CDR3 DNA sequence: TGTGCCAGCAGTGAGGATGCGAATCAGCCCCAGCATTTT.

The gene calls are TRBV2 and TRBJ1-3; maybe TRBD1 (5 bases). The germline V gene encodes CDR1 SNHLY and CDR2 FYNNEI. The germline V and J ends were trimmed by 8 bases and 6 bases, with 29 bases remaining between them. The CDR3 runs to 18 residues. The CDR3 DNA reads TGTGCCAGCGGGGAACCCCAGCAGGGCGTTGGATTTGAAAACACCATATATTTT. It translates to CASGEPQQGVGFENTIYF. The full variable domain, its missing parts supplied by reference TRBV2 and TRBJ1-3, is EPEVTQTPSHQVTQMGQEVILRCVPISNHLYFYWYRQILGQKVEFLVSFYNNEISEKSEIFDDQFSVERPDGSNFTLKIRSTKLEDSAMYFCASGEPQQGVGFENTIYFGEGSWLTVV.

CDR3 in amino acids: CASSRRQGGGNTIYF. For the CDR3, the DNA is TGTGCCAGCAGTCGAAGACAGGGGGGAGGAAACACCATATATTTT. The J gene is TRBJ1-3, the V gene TRBV2, with 9 bases aligning to TRBD1. The CDR3 is made up of 15 amino acids. Trimming took 5 bases from V and 4 from J; bases not matched to a gene: 6. CDR1 and CDR2 (germline): SNHLY, FYNNEI.

This clonotype came up many times. V usage is TRBV10-3 and J usage is TRBJ1-1; possible D gene TRBD1, 5 bases. Germline V CDR1 and CDR2: ENHRY, SYGVKD. V shed 0 bases and J shed 4 bases, with 9 bases lying between them. The CDR3 sequence is 14 residues long. Here the CDR3 reads CAISESGGTTEAFF. CDR3 in DNA: TGTGCCATCAGTGAGTCTGGGGGGACCACTGAAGCTTTCTTT.

The chain has TRBV5-1 and TRBJ2-5, with TRBD2 identical over 10 bases. Germline V lookup: CDR1 SGHRS, CDR2 YFSETQ. The junction had 11 bases not matched to a gene; V was cut back by 1 base and J by 5 bases. This CDR3 contains 17 residues. CDR3 residues: CASSLSAGGLEGETQYF. DNA of the CDR3: TGCGCCAGCAGCTTGTCAGCGGGGGGGCTCGAGGGGGAGACCCAGTACTTC.

This clonotype was counted at least ten times. The genes are TRBV4-1 and TRBJ2-5; 12 bases line up with TRBD2. The CDR3 extends over 14 amino acids. CDR1 and CDR2 (germline): MGHRA, YSYEKL. The trim removed 2 bases at V and 6 bases at J, leaving 1 base unmatched. The DNA for the CDR3 is TGCGCCAGCAGCCAAAGGACTAGCGGGAAGACCCAGTACTTC. Translation: CASSQRTSGKTQYF.

This clonotype was seen ten or more times. The rearrangement joins TRBV29-1 to TRBJ1-1; TRBD1 is a possible D gene (6 bases). Germline values: CDR1 SQVTM, CDR2 ANQGSEA. This CDR3 spans 13 amino acids. The V end lost 6 bases, the J end lost 6 bases, and 17 bases lay between the germline ends. The CDR3 nucleotides read TGCAGCGTATGGGACATACGAACGTCTGAAGCTTTCTTT. It specifies CSVWDIRTSEAFF.

As concerns this clonotype: The junction does not match germline at one end; this may be a read error. The CDR3 is CATSQGYGQYF. The CDR3 DNA reads TGTGCCACCAGCCAGGGTTACGGGCAGTACTTC. The rearrangement uses TRBV24-1 and TRBJ2-7; possible D gene TRBD1, 5 bases. The germline V gene encodes CDR1 KGHDR and CDR2 SFDVKD. The CDR3 spans 11 residues.

This clonotype turned up a few times. This chain links TRBV6-5 with TRBJ1-2; a possible D gene is TRBD1 (5 bases). The CDR3 is 12 amino acids. Germline V gives CDR1 MNHEY, CDR2 SVGAGI. V lost 7 bases and J lost 10, with 16 bases in between. In DNA, the CDR3 is TGTGCCAGCAACTCGGACACTGATGTCTACACCTTC. Encoded protein: CASNSDTDVYTF.